This TCR beta chain is drawn from a study of shared clonotypes between healthy human individuals. Findings and caveats of the study: Relative to their counterparts shared across all four donors, non-shared clonotypes exhibited diminished generation probabilities.

Naive CD8 cells lacked CD45RO, underwent positive selection for CCR7 and left out terminally differentiated effector memory CD45RA+ cells. The data were produced by immunoSEQ multiplex PCR, yet TCRdb's version contains in-frame clones alone and is incomplete. Here the sample spans 550,000 to 750,000 clones, 92% being singletons. On this clone: Its matching antigen is unknown. This sample also contains other DNA sequences that code for the same CDR3.

The sample was naive CD8+ T cells sorted from blood. This clonotype was obtained from a man aged 30 to 39 in good health.

CDR3 DNA: TGTGCCAGCAGCGTAGGGCTAGCGGGGGCCTACGAGCAGTACTTC. Translation: CASSVGLAGAYEQYF. The chain is built from TRBV9 and TRBJ2-7, with 10 bases lining up with TRBD2. CDR1 and CDR2 (germline): SGDLS, YYNGEE. The trim removed 0 bases at V and 2 bases at J, leaving 2 bases unmatched. CDR3 length equals 15 residues. Based on the CDR3 plus reference TRBV9 and TRBJ2-7, the full variable domain is DSGVTQTPKHLITATGQRVTLRCSPRSGDLSVYWYQQSLDQGLQFLIQYYNGEERAKGNILERFSAQQFPDLHSELNLSSLELGDSALYFCASSVGLAGAYEQYFGPGTRLTVT.